This entry describes one T cell receptor beta chain. This entry is derived from a study of blood T cell repertoires in COVID-19. While infection was still active, Seattle patients were enrolled and then followed longitudinally. Germline V gives CDR1 MNHEY, CDR2 SVGEGT. V lost 6 bases and J lost 6; bases outside the gene matches: 11. The CDR3 is 15 amino acids. Original processing notes: Nucleated cell number was recorded as an estimate derived from reference gene primer amplification. Assay: immunoSEQ multiplex PCR; the TCRdb copy retains only in-frame clones and omits some. From that table come the V and J calls and clone size; the DNA was used to work out D and trimming. The sample has about 170,000 clones, roughly 86% seen once.

V gene TRBV6-2 or TRBV6-3 combines with J gene TRBJ1-5; 7 bases fit TRBD1. This clonotype was sampled from a woman of 80 years or more with COVID-19, enrolled during active disease. Sample: peripheral blood. CDR3 DNA sequence: TGTGCCAGCAGCTCCGGACAGGTGTTTGGTCAGCCCCAGCATTTT. Its translation: CASSSGQVFGQPQHF.